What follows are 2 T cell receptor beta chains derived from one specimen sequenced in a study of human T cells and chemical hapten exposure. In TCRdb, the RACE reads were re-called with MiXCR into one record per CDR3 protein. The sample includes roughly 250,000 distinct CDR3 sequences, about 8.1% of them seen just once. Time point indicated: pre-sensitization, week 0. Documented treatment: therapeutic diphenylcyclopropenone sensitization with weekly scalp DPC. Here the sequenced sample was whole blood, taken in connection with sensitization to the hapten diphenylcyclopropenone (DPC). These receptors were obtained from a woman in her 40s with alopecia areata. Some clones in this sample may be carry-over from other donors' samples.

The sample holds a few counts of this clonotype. The CDR3 region is CASSQMGQGYNSPLHF. The CDR3, as DNA: TGTGCCAGCAGCCAAATGGGACAGGGGTATAATTCACCCCTCCACTTT. This sequence joins TRBV4-2 and TRBJ1-6; 10 bases are shared with TRBD1. The CDR3 has 16 amino acids. Germline lookup yields CDR1 LGHNA and CDR2 YNFKEQ. V dropped 2 bases and J dropped 4; count of bases not matched to a gene: 2.

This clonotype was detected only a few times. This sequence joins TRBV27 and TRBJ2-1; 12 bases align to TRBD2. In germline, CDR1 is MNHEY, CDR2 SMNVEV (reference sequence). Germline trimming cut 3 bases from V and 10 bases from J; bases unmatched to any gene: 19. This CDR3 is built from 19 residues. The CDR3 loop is CASSFGSRSWTSGINEQFF. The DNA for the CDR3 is TGTGCCAGCAGTTTTGGGTCAAGGTCCTGGACTAGCGGGATTAACGAGCAGTTCTTC.